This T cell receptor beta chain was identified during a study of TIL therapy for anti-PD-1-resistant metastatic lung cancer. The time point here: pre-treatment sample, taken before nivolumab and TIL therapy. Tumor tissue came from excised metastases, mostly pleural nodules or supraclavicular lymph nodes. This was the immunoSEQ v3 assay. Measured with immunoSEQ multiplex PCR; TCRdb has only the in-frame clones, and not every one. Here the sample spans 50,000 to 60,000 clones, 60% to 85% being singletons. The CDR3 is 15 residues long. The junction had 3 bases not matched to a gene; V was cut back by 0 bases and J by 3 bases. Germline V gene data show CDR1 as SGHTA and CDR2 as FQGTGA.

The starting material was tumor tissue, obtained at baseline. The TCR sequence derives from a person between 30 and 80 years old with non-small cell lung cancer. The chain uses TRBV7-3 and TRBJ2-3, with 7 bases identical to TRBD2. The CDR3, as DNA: TGTGCCAGCAGCTTAACGGGGGGGACGACAGATACGCAGTATTTT. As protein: CASSLTGGTTDTQYF. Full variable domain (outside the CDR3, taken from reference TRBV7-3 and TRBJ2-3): GAGVSQTPSNKVTEKGKYVELRCDPISGHTALYWYRQSLGQGPEFLIYFQGTGAADDSGLPNDRFFAVRPEGSVSTLKIQRTERGDSAVYLCASSLTGGTTDTQYFGPGTRLTVL.